Below, 20 T cell receptor beta chains from the same sample are listed, as sequenced in a study of T-cell memory formation after mild COVID-19. TCRdb recomputed calls from the 5' RACE reads with MiXCR, one row per CDR3 protein. The sample includes some 210,000 distinct CDR3 sequences, roughly 10% of them seen just once. Specimen: PBMCs or a T cell subset sorted from them (not recorded which). These receptors were taken from a man aged 18-30 years who had mild COVID-19 (a few samples of this study predate the infection). Cell type and time point are not known.

This clonotype was seen many times. The chain links TRBV7-3 to TRBJ2-2, with no clear D. Germline V gene lookup returns CDR1 SGHTA and CDR2 FQGTGA. The CDR3 consists of 12 residues. The V gene lost 5 bases and the J gene lost 5 bases, with 6 bases spanning the gap. The CDR3 DNA is TGTGCCAGCAGCACAAGGACCGGGGAGCTGTTTTTT. Translated, it gives CASSTRTGELFF.

This clonotype was recorded a few times. The V call is TRBV24-1, the J call TRBJ2-1; TRBD1 agrees at 10 bases. The CDR3 is made up of 15 amino acids. Germline assignment: CDR1 KGHDR and CDR2 SFDVKD. Losses at the gene ends were 3 bases for V and 6 bases for J; bases not matched to a gene: 4. CDR3 loop: CATSDGGQGFNEQFF. The DNA of the CDR3 is TGTGCCACCAGTGATGGGGGACAGGGGTTCAATGAGCAGTTCTTC.

The rearrangement joins TRBV6-6 to TRBJ1-1; 8 positions agree with TRBD1. Germline loops: CDR1 MNHNY, CDR2 SVGAGI (reference sequence). The CDR3 covers 14 residues. J lost 11 bases, V lost 6 bases, and 14 bases had no gene match. The CDR3 nucleotides read TGTGCCAGCAGCCTCCCGACAGGGGCCGCCCGGGCTTTCTTT. Protein: CASSLPTGAARAFF.

This clonotype occurred many times. This rearrangement joins TRBV11-2 to TRBJ1-4; 9 bases align to TRBD1. Looked up from germline, CDR1 is SGHAT and CDR2 is FQNNGV. CDR3 length: 14 amino acids. Unmatched junction bases numbered 6, after V lost 6 bases and J lost 7 bases. Here the CDR3 reads CASRDRGVAEKLFF. For the CDR3, the DNA is TGTGCCAGCAGGGACAGGGGAGTAGCTGAAAAACTGTTTTTT.

There are a few counts of this clonotype. J is TRBJ1-6 and V is TRBV5-6; D is unresolved. Germline V gene data show CDR1 as SGHDT and CDR2 as YYEEEE. V shed 1 base and J shed 5 bases, with 1 base lying between them. The CDR3 spans 12 residues. The CDR3 loop is CASSLNNSPLHF. The CDR3 DNA follows: TGTGCCAGCAGCTTGAATAATTCACCCCTCCACTTT.

This clonotype was found a few times. Here the CDR3 reads CASSPIRGRLNYGYTF. DNA for the CDR3: TGTGCCAGCAGTCCGATTAGAGGACGGCTTAACTATGGCTACACCTTC. The chain uses TRBV27 and TRBJ1-2; D unclear. Trimming removed 5 bases at V and 1 base at J, with 17 bases between. The CDR3 consists of 16 residues. The germline CDR1 and CDR2 sequences are MNHEY and SMNVEV (reference sequence).

Ten or more counts support this clonotype. This chain links TRBV5-1 with TRBJ1-5; no reliable D call. Germline-derived CDR1 and CDR2 are SGHRS and YFSETQ. V lost 0 bases and J 7 bases, leaving 11 bases between the germline ends. CDR3 length equals 14 residues. CDR3 loop: CASSLDAERQPQHF. Here the CDR3 DNA reads TGCGCCAGCAGCTTGGATGCCGAAAGGCAGCCCCAGCATTTT.

This clonotype was counted many times. The chain has TRBV29-1 and TRBJ2-4, with TRBD2 matching 7 bases. Germline values: CDR1 SQVTM, CDR2 ANQGSEA. V trimming: 8 bases; J trimming: 2 bases; junction bases outside the gene matches: 6. This CDR3 contains 13 residues. CDR3 in amino acids: CSWGGRTKNIQYF. In DNA, the CDR3 is TGCAGCTGGGGGGGGAGGACCAAAAACATTCAGTACTTC.

This clonotype was seen more than once but under ten times. This rearrangement joins TRBV2 to TRBJ2-1, with 8 bases identical to TRBD1. Losses at the gene ends were 6 bases for V and 5 bases for J; bases not matched to a gene: 3. This CDR3 spans 13 amino acids. The germline gives CDR1 SNHLY, CDR2 FYNNEI. In DNA form, the CDR3 reads TGTGCCAGCAGAATGGACAGGGACAATGAGCAGTTCTTC. Amino acids: CASRMDRDNEQFF.

The chain combines TRBV7-6 with TRBJ1-2, with TRBD1 as a possible D gene (5 bases). This CDR3 region has 13 residues. The germline CDR1 and CDR2 sequences are SGHVS and FNYEAQ. V was trimmed by 5 bases and J by 4 bases, leaving 11 bases between them. Written as DNA, the CDR3 is TGTGCCAGCAGCCCCGGGGCTGCCTATGGCTACACCTTC. It is translated as CASSPGAAYGYTF.

The chain combines TRBV5-6 with TRBJ2-3; perhaps TRBD1 as D (6 bases). V gave up 3 bases and J gave up 6 bases, with 17 bases separating them. This CDR3 has 15 amino acids. Germline V gene lookup returns CDR1 SGHDT and CDR2 YYEEEE. The CDR3 DNA reads as TGTGCCAGCAGCTCACAGGGATTACCGGGCGATACGCAGTATTTT. This codes for CASSSQGLPGDTQYF.

This clonotype was detected a few times. This sequence joins TRBV7-2 and TRBJ1-6; no firm D call. Germline loops: CDR1 SGHTA, CDR2 FQGNSA. Trimming took 0 bases from V and 3 from J, leaving 6 bases between them. The CDR3 has 15 amino acids. The CDR3 region is CASSLAGNYNSPLHF. In DNA, the CDR3 is TGTGCCAGCAGCTTAGCCGGCAACTATAATTCACCCCTCCACTTT. Using reference TRBV7-2 and TRBJ1-6 for the parts outside the CDR3, the full variable domain is GAGVSQSPSNKVTEKGKDVELRCDPISGHTALYWYRQSLGQGLEFLIYFQGNSAPDKSGLPSDRFSAERTGGSVSTLTIQRTQQEDSAVYLCASSLAGNYNSPLHFGNGTRLTVT.

This chain uses TRBV5-1 with TRBJ1-2, with 9 bases that match TRBD1. Germline lookup yields CDR1 SGHRS and CDR2 YFSETQ. The V segment lost 4 bases and the J segment 6 bases; nucleotides outside the gene matches: 7. The CDR3 consists of 14 residues. CDR3 coding DNA: TGCGCCAGCAGCCTAGGGACAGGGATGGATGGCTACACCTTC. Translated, it gives CASSLGTGMDGYTF.

The V gene is TRBV14, the J gene TRBJ2-4, with D unclear. This CDR3 is 13 amino acids long. Germline-derived CDR1 and CDR2 are SGHDN and FVKESK. V shed 0 bases and J shed 6 bases, with 6 bases lying between them. In DNA form, the CDR3 reads TGTGCCAGCAGCCAAGACTATTTAAACATTCAGTACTTC. Amino acid sequence: CASSQDYLNIQYF.

This clonotype occurred a few times. The V call is TRBV6-2 or TRBV6-3, the J call TRBJ1-5; D gene ambiguous. Germline assignment: CDR1 MNHEY and CDR2 SVGEGT. Trimming removed 10 bases at V and 2 bases at J, with 15 bases between. The CDR3 is 14 amino acids. CDR3 protein: CATARRQGNQPQHF. In DNA, the CDR3 is TGTGCCACCGCGCGGCGGCAGGGCAATCAGCCCCAGCATTTT.

The sample holds a few counts of this clonotype. This rearrangement joins TRBV5-6 to TRBJ2-1; D may be TRBD1 or TRBD2 (5 bases each). CDR1 is SGHDT and CDR2 is YYEEEE in the germline V gene. The ends were cut back, 4 bases at V and 7 bases at J, with 12 bases in the middle. The length of the CDR3 is 13 residues. CDR3 sequence: CASSLRGWNEQFF. The CDR3 DNA follows: TGTGCCAGCAGCCTGAGGGGATGGAATGAGCAGTTCTTC.

This chain joins TRBV7-9 and TRBJ1-1; no firm D call. CDR3 length equals 14 residues. CDR1 and CDR2 (germline): SEHNR, FQNEAQ (reference sequence). Trimming took off 5 bases at V and 0 bases at J, with 10 bases between the two ends. CDR3 bases: TGTGCCAGCAGCACCCCGGTCTTGAACACTGAAGCTTTCTTT. This sequence encodes CASSTPVLNTEAFF.

V usage is TRBV4-2 and J usage is TRBJ1-2; D unclear. The CDR3 is made up of 13 amino acids. Germline CDR1 reads LGHNA; CDR2 reads YNFKEQ. Trimming cost V 6 bases and J 6 bases, with 14 bases left between them. The CDR3 sequence is CASSPRSGDGYTF. The CDR3 DNA sequence: TGTGCCAGCAGTCCTCGGTCTGGGGATGGCTACACCTTC.

This clonotype was counted many times. This chain connects TRBV7-2 to TRBJ2-1; D may be TRBD1 (6 bases). Germline V gives CDR1 SGHTA, CDR2 FQGNSA. The CDR3 spans 12 residues. V gave up 3 bases and J gave up 10 bases, with 10 bases separating them. The CDR3 reads CASSFWGREQFF. In nucleotides, the CDR3 is TGTGCCAGCAGCTTCTGGGGGCGCGAGCAGTTCTTC.

The gene calls are TRBV2 and TRBJ2-5; no clear D gene. The ends were cut back, 6 bases at V and 5 bases at J, with 19 bases in the middle. The CDR3 has 15 residues. Germline V gene lookup returns CDR1 SNHLY and CDR2 FYNNEI. CDR3 protein: CASRLGLSEWETQYF. CDR3 bases: TGTGCCAGCAGATTAGGTTTGTCCGAGTGGGAGACCCAGTACTTC.